The T cell receptor beta chain under discussion was sequenced for a study of T cell changes during pregnancy in multiple sclerosis. This clone was seen once. The protocol was immunoSEQ multiplex PCR, while the TCRdb copy is restricted to in-frame clones and leaves out a portion. The data hold some 96,000 clones, with 92% observed a single time. This sample comprised peripheral blood, obtained after pregnancy. The origin of this receptor is a female donor with multiple sclerosis, enrolled in a pregnancy study.

CDR3 DNA: TGTGCCTGGAGTGTACTGTGGTTGGGGGGCAGGGGGCTTGACAATGAGCAGTTCTTC. It codes for CAWSVLWLGGRGLDNEQFF. The rearrangement uses TRBV30 and TRBJ2-1; TRBD1 agrees at 8 bases. There are 19 residues in the CDR3. Germline-derived CDR1 and CDR2 are GTSNPN and SVGIG (reference sequence). Losses at the gene ends were 0 bases for V and 5 bases for J; bases not matched to a gene: 18.